The 15 T cell receptor beta chains below were found in one sample sequenced in a study of cytomegalovirus exposure and HLA in healthy donors. The PCR had 60 Vbeta and 13 Jbeta primers. Data came from immunoSEQ multiplex PCR; TCRdb stores just in-frame clones and leaves some out. The data show more than 150,000 clones, with around 73% seen just once and about 1.3% held by the top ten. The sequencing sample was made of PBMCs. These receptors were obtained from a male donor in good health and CMV-seronegative.

J is TRBJ2-3 and V is TRBV5-4, with a tentative D call TRBD1 (5 bases). The CDR3 has 15 amino acids. Trimming cost V 0 bases and J 2 bases, with 10 bases left between them. CDR1 SGHNT and CDR2 YYREEE come from the germline V gene (reference sequence). CDR3 sequence (DNA): TGTGCCAGCAGCTTGGCGTCAGGGAACACAGATACGCAGTATTTT. Amino acids: CASSLASGNTDTQYF.

The rearrangement uses TRBV28 and TRBJ1-4; no reliable D call. The V end was cut by 7 bases, the J end by 3 bases, with 6 bases between. The CDR3 runs to 12 residues. Germline lookup yields CDR1 MDHEN and CDR2 SYDVKM. This chain's CDR3 is CASTVSNEKLFF. The DNA for the CDR3 is TGTGCCAGCACGGTCTCTAATGAAAAACTGTTTTTT.

This rearrangement joins TRBV7-9 to TRBJ1-1, with 10 bases fitting TRBD1. The CDR3 has 15 residues. V shed 5 bases and J 4 bases; nucleotides not matched to a gene: 7. Germline CDR1 is SEHNR and CDR2 is FQNEAQ (reference sequence). The CDR3 is CASSPPGQGRTEAFF. CDR3 nucleotide sequence: TGTGCCAGCAGCCCACCGGGACAGGGGCGCACTGAAGCTTTCTTT.

In this sample, this clone turned up a few times. This chain uses TRBV2 with TRBJ2-1, with TRBD2 identical over 8 bases. Germline lookup yields CDR1 SNHLY and CDR2 FYNNEI. With V trimmed by 6 bases and J by 8 bases, 6 bases remained unmatched. This CDR3 contains 13 residues. The CDR3 spells CASRGTREYEQFF. In DNA form, the CDR3 reads TGTGCCAGCAGGGGGACTAGGGAGTATGAGCAGTTCTTC.

As to this clone: One end of the junction fails to match germline, which may point to a read error. The rearrangement uses TRBV7-7 and TRBJ1-1; TRBD1 might be the D (5 bases). The V gene's germline CDR1 is SSHAT and CDR2 FNYEAQ (reference sequence). This CDR3 is built from 13 residues. The CDR3 loop reads CASSISAGAEAFF. The CDR3 DNA follows: TGTGCTAGCAGCATTTCAGCTGGGGCAGAAGCTTTCTTT. Supplemented by reference TRBV7-7 and TRBJ1-1, the full variable domain reads GAGVSQSPRYKVTKRGQDVTLRCDPISSHATLYWYQQALGQGPEFLTYFNYEAQPDKSGLPSDRFSAERPEGSISTLTIQRTEQRDSAMYRCASSISAGAEAFFGQGTRLTVV.

The chain links TRBV19 to TRBJ2-5; D call uncertain. Trimming pared 5 bases from V and 1 base from J, leaving 11 bases between. The CDR3 is made up of 14 amino acids. Per germline, CDR1 LNHDA and CDR2 SQIVND (reference sequence). The CDR3 protein is CASSPTVGQETQYF. The CDR3 DNA is TGTGCCAGTAGTCCAACAGTAGGCCAAGAGACCCAGTACTTC.

V is TRBV6-4 and J is TRBJ2-1; perhaps TRBD1 as D (7 bases). The CDR3 is 15 amino acids. The germline V gene has CDR1 MRHNA and CDR2 SNTAGT. Between the trimmed V and J ends, which lost 0 bases and 7 bases, there was a span of 13 bases. CDR3 residues: CASSDSSRGVNEQFF. CDR3 nucleotides: TGTGCCAGCAGTGACTCGTCCAGGGGGGTTAATGAGCAGTTCTTC.

About this clone itself: One end of the junction varies from germline; a read error may be responsible. In nucleotides, the CDR3 is TGTTCCAGCAGCTTAGCAGAGGGCTACACCTTC. Amino acid sequence: CSSSLAEGYTF. The chain carries TRBV7-9 and TRBJ1-2; no firm D call. Germline CDR1 SEHNR, CDR2 FQNEAQ (reference sequence). The length of the CDR3 is 11 residues.

This chain connects TRBV2 to TRBJ1-2; D uncertain. Germline CDR1 reads SNHLY; CDR2 reads FYNNEI. The V and J ends lost 3 bases and 5 bases respectively, with 16 bases between them. The CDR3 covers 15 residues. CDR3 sequence reads: CASSDGALLGYGYTF. DNA of the CDR3: TGTGCCAGCAGTGACGGTGCTCTACTCGGGTATGGCTACACCTTC.

The rearrangement links TRBV5-6 to TRBJ1-1, with D tentatively TRBD1 (6 bases). V gave up 0 bases and J gave up 1 base, with 7 bases separating them. In germline, CDR1 is SGHDT, CDR2 YYEEEE. This CDR3 is built from 14 residues. CDR3 residues: CASSLVDRNTEAFF. DNA for the CDR3: TGTGCCAGCAGCTTGGTGGACAGGAACACTGAAGCTTTCTTT.

V gene TRBV7-2 combines with J gene TRBJ2-7; tentative D call: TRBD2 (5 bases). CDR1 and CDR2 from the germline V gene are SGHTA and FQGNSA. The CDR3 is made up of 14 amino acids. Trimming shortened V by 8 bases and J by 2 bases, and 16 bases separated the two germline ends. CDR3 amino acids: CASAPTGKPYEQYF. In DNA form, the CDR3 reads TGTGCCAGCGCTCCCACCGGGAAACCCTACGAGCAGTACTTC.

The J gene is TRBJ2-7, the V gene TRBV18; D may be TRBD1 (5 bases). Trimming removed 3 bases from V and 6 bases from J, with 15 bases in between. CDR3 length: 14 amino acids. Per the germline V gene, CDR1 is KGHSH and CDR2 is LQKENI. The CDR3 here is CASSPRAVPGEQYF. The CDR3 DNA reads TGTGCCAGCTCACCCAGGGCCGTACCGGGCGAGCAGTACTTC.

V is TRBV5-1 and J is TRBJ1-2; D unclear. V was pared by 4 bases and J by 2 bases, with 12 bases between. The CDR3 length is 14 residues. Germline CDR1 is SGHRS and CDR2 is YFSETQ. The DNA of the CDR3 is TGCGCCAGCAGCCCTGAGGCTGAGAACTATGGCTACACCTTC. Protein: CASSPEAENYGYTF.

The chain recombines TRBV7-8 with TRBJ1-1, with TRBD1 matching over 7 bases. This CDR3 has 15 amino acids. V lost 5 bases to trimming and J lost 0 bases; unmatched junction nucleotides: 6. The V gene's germline CDR1 is SGHVS and CDR2 FQNEAQ. CDR3 sequence reads: CASSPRQGMNTEAFF. In DNA form, the CDR3 reads TGTGCCAGCAGCCCCCGACAGGGAATGAACACTGAAGCTTTCTTT.

The J gene is TRBJ2-7, the V gene TRBV9; the match to TRBD1 covers 10 bases. The V segment lost 3 bases and the J segment 6 bases; nucleotides outside the gene matches: 6. The length of the CDR3 is 14 residues. Germline V lookup: CDR1 SGDLS, CDR2 YYNGEE. The CDR3 protein is CASSAGQGGIEQYF. CDR3 nucleotides: TGTGCCAGCAGCGCTGGACAGGGGGGAATCGAGCAGTACTTC.